Following are 13 T cell receptor beta chains from one sample sequenced in a study of T cell repertoires in cytomegalovirus infection. Antigens of these TCRs are unknown. TCRdb reprocessed the reads with MiXCR, giving one entry per CDR3 protein. The sample comprises under 350,000 distinct CDR3 sequences, about 20% of which are singletons, and roughly 20% rests with the top ten. Material: cultured PBMCs, obtained from culture after CMV antigen stimulation. The receptors shown here come from a human donor in good health (CMV status not recorded). Some clones in this sample may be carry-over from other donors' samples.

The V call is TRBV7-9, the J call TRBJ1-6; D gene ambiguous. This CDR3 has 12 amino acids. V lost 2 bases to trimming and J lost 7 bases, with 3 bases between them. Germline V lookup: CDR1 SEHNR, CDR2 FQNEAQ (reference sequence). The CDR3 here is CASSLKNSPLHF. CDR3 coding DNA: TGTGCCAGCAGCTTAAAGAATTCACCCCTCCACTTT. The variable domain in full, completed from reference TRBV7-9 and TRBJ1-6, reads DTGVSQNPRHKITKRGQNVTFRCDPISEHNRLYWYRQTLGQGPEFLTYFQNEAQLEKSRLLSDRFSAERPKGSFSTLEIQRTEQGDSAMYLCASSLKNSPLHFGNGTRLTVT.

The chain carries TRBV20-1 and TRBJ1-5, with 9 bases aligning to TRBD1. CDR1 is DFQATT, CDR2 SNEGSKA, per germline (reference sequence). The J segment lost 7 bases and the V segment lost 6 bases, leaving 7 bases of the junction unmatched. The CDR3 length is 13 residues. The CDR3 DNA reads as TGCAGTGCAGAACAGGGGGCTGGCCAGCCCCAGCATTTT. Translated: CSAEQGAGQPQHF.

CDR3: CATSPLRTGELFF. DNA for the CDR3: TGTGCCACCAGCCCCCTCAGAACCGGGGAGCTGTTTTTT. This sequence joins TRBV15 and TRBJ2-2; D unresolved. Germline CDR1 LNHNV, CDR2 YYDKDF (reference sequence). The CDR3 loop spans 13 amino acids. V lost 5 bases, J lost 5 bases, and 9 bases lay in between.

In its sample, this clonotype was seen a few times. This rearrangement joins TRBV12-3 or TRBV12-4 to TRBJ2-6, with a possible D match to TRBD1 (5 bases). V dropped 7 bases and J dropped 10 bases, with 17 bases sitting between them. CDR3 length: 14 amino acids. The CDR3, as DNA: TGTGCCAGCACGACAGTCGGGTTCAGTAACGTCCTGACTTTC. It encodes CASTTVGFSNVLTF.

This clonotype appeared many times. The V gene is TRBV7-2, the J gene TRBJ2-2; no firm D call. The CDR3 has 12 residues. Germline V CDR1 and CDR2: SGHTA, FQGNSA. V dropped 3 bases and J dropped 13 bases, with 12 bases sitting between them. The CDR3 nucleotides read TGTGCCAGCAGCTTCCTTCCGAATCGGCTGTTTTTT. This sequence encodes CASSFLPNRLFF.

This clonotype was detected only a few times. The chain recombines TRBV15 with TRBJ1-4; a possible D gene is TRBD1 (6 bases). The CDR3 sequence is 17 residues long. CDR1 and CDR2 (germline): LNHNV, YYDKDF (reference sequence). The V end lost 0 bases, the J end lost 7 bases, and 18 bases lay between the germline ends. CDR3 protein: CATSRDATGRRGEKLFF. The DNA for the CDR3 is TGTGCCACCAGCAGAGATGCAACAGGGCGGAGGGGTGAAAAACTGTTTTTT.

This clonotype occurred many times. V usage is TRBV7-2 and J usage is TRBJ1-2; 9 bases map to TRBD1. Germline V lookup: CDR1 SGHTA, CDR2 FQGNSA. The junction had 5 bases not matched to a gene; V was cut back by 2 bases and J by 4 bases. There are 15 residues in the CDR3. The CDR3 region is CASSLHRGPVYGYTF. The CDR3 nucleotides are TGTGCCAGCAGCTTACACAGGGGGCCGGTCTATGGCTACACCTTC.

The sample holds many counts of this clonotype. The chain employs TRBV6-1 and TRBJ1-4; tentative D call: TRBD1 (6 bases). With 6 bases removed from V and 3 bases from J, the gap between germline ends came to 11 bases. Looked up from germline, CDR1 is MNHNS and CDR2 is SASEGT. The CDR3 totals 14 residues. CDR3 residues: CASSPGAANEKLFF. The CDR3 nucleotides read TGTGCCAGCAGCCCGGGGGCGGCTAATGAAAAACTGTTTTTT.

This clonotype was observed at least ten times. This chain links TRBV7-2 with TRBJ1-3; D not certain. This CDR3 has 15 residues. Germline V gene lookup returns CDR1 SGHTA and CDR2 FQGNSA. V lost 5 bases and J 0 bases, leaving 11 bases between the germline ends. In nucleotides, the CDR3 is TGTGCCAGCAGCCCCTTTGGTGGCTCTGGAAACACCATATATTTT. This translates into CASSPFGGSGNTIYF.

In its sample, this clonotype was seen a few times. The chain joins TRBV19 to TRBJ1-2; D is undetermined. The CDR3 has 14 amino acids. Germline V gene lookup returns CDR1 LNHDA and CDR2 SQIVND (reference sequence). V was pared by 5 bases and J by 4 bases, with 14 bases between. CDR3: CASSSASWGYGYTF. In DNA form, the CDR3 reads TGTGCCAGTAGTTCCGCTTCCTGGGGCTATGGCTACACCTTC.

V usage is TRBV28 and J usage is TRBJ2-5; D unresolved. The CDR3 contains 10 residues. Germline CDR1 reads MDHEN; CDR2 reads SYDVKM. The V end was cut by 5 bases, the J end by 7 bases, with 5 bases between. The CDR3 DNA sequence: TGTGCCAGCAGTCAGCGGACCCAGTACTTC. Amino acids: CASSQRTQYF.

In its sample, this clonotype was seen many times. The chain uses TRBV7-8 and TRBJ1-4; 10 bases are shared with TRBD1. The V gene end was trimmed by 2 bases and the J gene end by 8 bases; junction bases not matched to a gene: 8. The CDR3 spans 16 residues. Germline loops: CDR1 SGHVS, CDR2 FQNEAQ. CDR3 loop: CASSLRRDRGREKLFF. In DNA, the CDR3 is TGTGCCAGCAGCTTAAGAAGGGACAGGGGAAGAGAAAAACTGTTTTTT.

The rearrangement uses TRBV3-1 and TRBJ2-7; 7 nucleotides line up with TRBD1. V was clipped by 4 bases and J by 0 bases; unmatched bases: 12. The germline CDR1 and CDR2 sequences are LGHDT and YNNKEL (reference sequence). The CDR3 has 17 amino acids. The CDR3 reads CASSPTDRLPSSYEQYF. The CDR3 region has the DNA TGTGCCAGCAGCCCAACGGACAGGCTCCCGAGCTCCTACGAGCAGTACTTC.